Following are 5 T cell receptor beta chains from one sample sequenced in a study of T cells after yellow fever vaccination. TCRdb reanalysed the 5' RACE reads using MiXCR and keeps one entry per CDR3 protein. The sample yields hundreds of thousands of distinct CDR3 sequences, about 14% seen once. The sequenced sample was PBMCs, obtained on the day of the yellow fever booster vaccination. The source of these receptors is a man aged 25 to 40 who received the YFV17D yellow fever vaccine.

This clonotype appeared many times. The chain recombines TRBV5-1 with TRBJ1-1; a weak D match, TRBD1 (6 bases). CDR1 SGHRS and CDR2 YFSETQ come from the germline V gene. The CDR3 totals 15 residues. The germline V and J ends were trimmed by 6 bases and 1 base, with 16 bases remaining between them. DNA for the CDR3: TGCGCCAGCACCAATAATGGACAGACGAACACTGAAGCTTTCTTT. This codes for CASTNNGQTNTEAFF.

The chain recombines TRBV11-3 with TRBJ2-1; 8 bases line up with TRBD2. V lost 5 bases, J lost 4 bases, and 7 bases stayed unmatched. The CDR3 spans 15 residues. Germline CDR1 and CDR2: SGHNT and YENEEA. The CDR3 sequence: CASSGVTSDYNEQFF. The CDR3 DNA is TGTGCCAGCAGCGGGGTGACTAGCGATTACAATGAGCAGTTCTTC. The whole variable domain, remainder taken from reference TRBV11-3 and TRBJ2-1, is EAGVVQSPRYKIIEKKQPVAFWCNPISGHNTLYWYLQNLGQGPELLIRYENEEAVDDSQLPKDRFSAERLKGVDSTLKIQPAELGDSAVYLCASSGVTSDYNEQFFGPGTRLTVL.

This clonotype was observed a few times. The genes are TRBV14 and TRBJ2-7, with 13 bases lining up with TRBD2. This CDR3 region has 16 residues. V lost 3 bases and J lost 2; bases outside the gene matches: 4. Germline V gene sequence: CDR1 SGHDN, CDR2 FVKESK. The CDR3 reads CASSQLGLAGTYEQYF. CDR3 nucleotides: TGTGCCAGCAGCCAGTTGGGACTAGCGGGAACCTACGAGCAGTACTTC.

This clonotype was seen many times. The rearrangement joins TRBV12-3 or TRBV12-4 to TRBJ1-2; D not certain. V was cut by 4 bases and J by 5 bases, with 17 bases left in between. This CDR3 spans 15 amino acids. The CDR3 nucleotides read TGTGCCAGCAGTTCAACGGGGAAGGGTCTTTATGGCTACACCTTC. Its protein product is CASSSTGKGLYGYTF.

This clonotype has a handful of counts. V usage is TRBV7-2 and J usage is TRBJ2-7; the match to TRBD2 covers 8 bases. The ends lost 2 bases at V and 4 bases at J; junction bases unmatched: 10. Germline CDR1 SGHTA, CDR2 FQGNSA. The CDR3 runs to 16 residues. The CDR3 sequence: CASSLFISGSLYEQYF. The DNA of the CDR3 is TGTGCCAGCAGCTTATTCATCAGCGGGAGTTTGTACGAGCAGTACTTC.